Below are 6 T cell receptor beta chains sequenced from a single sample in a study of blood T cell repertoires in COVID-19. Sequenced by immunoSEQ multiplex PCR; TCRdb stores in-frame clones only, minus some. The data show some 120,000 clones, about 90% seen once. The sample consisted of peripheral blood. These receptors all stem from a woman between 45 and 65 years old with active or convalescent COVID-19.

The chain recombines TRBV28 with TRBJ1-5; perhaps TRBD1 as D (5 bases). The CDR3 totals 15 residues. V was trimmed by 6 bases and J by 6 bases, leaving 18 bases between them. In germline, CDR1 is MDHEN, CDR2 SYDVKM. This CDR3 reads CASSQPRPGGQPQHF. In DNA, the CDR3 is TGTGCCAGCAGCCAACCACGACCCGGGGGTCAGCCCCAGCATTTT.

This chain uses TRBV6-2 or TRBV6-3 with TRBJ2-3, with D possibly matching TRBD2 (6 bases). V was pared by 4 bases and J by 1 base, with 15 bases between. Germline lookup yields CDR1 MNHEY and CDR2 SVGEGT. The CDR3 has 16 residues. The CDR3 protein is CASSSPSSDGTDTQYF. CDR3 coding DNA: TGTGCCAGCAGTTCACCTTCTAGCGACGGCACAGATACGCAGTATTTT.

In this sample, this clone turned up once. The V call is TRBV7-9, the J call TRBJ1-1; maybe TRBD1 (6 bases). The V end lost 5 bases, the J end lost 4 bases, and 17 bases lay between the germline ends. The CDR3 covers 15 residues. Per the germline V gene, CDR1 is SEHNR and CDR2 is FQNEAQ (reference sequence). DNA for the CDR3: TGTGCCAGCAGCGCTGGGGGCACGGCAAGCACTGAAGCTTTCTTT. Protein: CASSAGGTASTEAFF.

The CDR3 loop reads CASSPGTGGTDTQYF. CDR3 bases: TGTGCCAGCAGTCCCGGGACAGGGGGTACAGATACGCAGTATTTT. V gene TRBV6-5 combines with J gene TRBJ2-3, with 11 bases matching TRBD1. Per germline, CDR1 MNHEY and CDR2 SVGAGI. V shed 5 bases, J shed 3 bases, and the junction held 4 bases outside the gene matches. This CDR3 is 15 amino acids long.

This chain connects TRBV6-2 or TRBV6-3 to TRBJ2-1; 9 nucleotides match TRBD2. CDR3 size: 14 residues. The germline V gene has CDR1 MNHEY and CDR2 SVGEGT. With V trimmed by 4 bases and J by 6 bases, 4 bases remained unmatched. Here the CDR3 reads CASSFAGGSNEQFF. CDR3 bases: TGTGCCAGCAGTTTCGCGGGAGGGTCCAATGAGCAGTTCTTC.

This clone has just one count. The chain uses TRBV3-1 (or the pseudogene TRBV3-2) and TRBJ2-6; D gene unclear. Between the trimmed V and J ends, which lost 4 bases and 4 bases, there was a span of 14 bases. Germline CDR1 LGHDT, CDR2 YNNKEL (reference sequence). The CDR3 has 16 amino acids. The CDR3 DNA reads as TGTGCCAGCAGCCGGGCACCTTCTTCCGGGGCCAACGTCCTGACTTTC. It codes for CASSRAPSSGANVLTF.